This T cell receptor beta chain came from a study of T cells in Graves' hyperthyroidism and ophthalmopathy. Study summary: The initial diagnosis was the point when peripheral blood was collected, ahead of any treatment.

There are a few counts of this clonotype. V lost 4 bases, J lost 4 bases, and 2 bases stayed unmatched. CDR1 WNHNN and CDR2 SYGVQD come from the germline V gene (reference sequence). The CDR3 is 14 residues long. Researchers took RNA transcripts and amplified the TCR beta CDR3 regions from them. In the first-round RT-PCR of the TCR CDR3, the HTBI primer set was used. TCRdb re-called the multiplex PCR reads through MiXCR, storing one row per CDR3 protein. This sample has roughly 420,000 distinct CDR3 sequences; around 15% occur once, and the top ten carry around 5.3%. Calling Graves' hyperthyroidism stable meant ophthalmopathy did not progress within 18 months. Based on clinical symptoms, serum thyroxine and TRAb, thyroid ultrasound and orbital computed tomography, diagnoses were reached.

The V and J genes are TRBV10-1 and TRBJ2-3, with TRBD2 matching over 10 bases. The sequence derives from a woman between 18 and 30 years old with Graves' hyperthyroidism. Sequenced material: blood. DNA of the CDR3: TGCGCCAGCAGTGTGAGCGGGAGGGCAGATACGCAGTATTTT. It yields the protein CASSVSGRADTQYF.